These 30 T cell receptor beta chains were sequenced from one sample in a study of OX40 agonist ivuxolimab in advanced cancers. The assay was immunoSEQ multiplex PCR, and TCRdb's table has in-frame clones only and misses some. The table lists fewer than 80,000 clones, about 90% of them singletons. The specimen was CD4+ or CD8+ T cells sorted from blood, collected in a trial of the OX40 agonist ivuxolimab. The receptors shown here come from an adult with an advanced solid tumor such as melanoma, head and neck, liver or kidney cancer.

Here the CDR3 reads CAWSGRGAAYNEQFF. The CDR3 coding sequence is TGTGCCTGGAGTGGAAGGGGGGCGGCCTACAATGAGCAGTTCTTC. The chain has TRBV30 and TRBJ2-1; D assignment may be TRBD1 or TRBD2 (6 bases each). CDR1 is GTSNPN, CDR2 SVGIG, per germline (reference sequence). V shed 1 base and J shed 2 bases, with 12 bases lying between them. This CDR3 has 15 amino acids. Full variable domain (outside the CDR3, taken from reference TRBV30 and TRBJ2-1): SQTIHQWPATLVQPVGSPLSLECTVEGTSNPNLYWYRQAAGRGLQLLFYSVGIGQISSEVPQNLSASRPQDRQFILSSKKLLLSDSGFYLCAWSGRGAAYNEQFFGPGTRLTVL.

The genes are TRBV29-1 and TRBJ2-2; D perhaps matches TRBD2 (7 bases). V lost 4 bases and J lost 5, with 14 bases in between. This CDR3 is 14 amino acids long. CDR1 is SQVTM, CDR2 ANQGSEA, per germline. CDR3: CSVAPGGRTGELFF. Here the CDR3 DNA reads TGCAGCGTTGCCCCCGGGGGGCGAACCGGGGAGCTGTTTTTT.

The V gene is TRBV11-2, the J gene TRBJ1-3, with TRBD1 as a possible D gene (6 bases). V was cut by 5 bases and J by 3 bases, with 14 bases left in between. CDR1 and CDR2 (germline): SGHAT, FQNNGV. CDR3 length: 15 residues. CDR3 in amino acids: CASSPRGGGGNTIYF. The CDR3 DNA reads TGTGCCAGCAGCCCCAGGGGAGGAGGTGGAAACACCATATATTTT.

The chain joins TRBV7-8 to TRBJ1-1, with D unresolved. The CDR3 is 13 residues long. Germline V gene lookup returns CDR1 SGHVS and CDR2 FQNEAQ. Trimming cost V 5 bases and J 13 bases, with 20 bases left between them. CDR3 nucleotides: TGTGCCAGCAGCCCCCAACGCGGGCTGAGGGTTTTCTTT. Its translation is CASSPQRGLRVFF.

The V and J genes are TRBV2 and TRBJ1-5; TRBD1 is a possible D gene (6 bases). Germline-derived CDR1 and CDR2 are SNHLY and FYNNEI. The germline V and J ends were trimmed by 3 bases and 2 bases, with 17 bases remaining between them. CDR3 size: 17 residues. The CDR3, as DNA: TGTGCCAGCAGTGAGAGACAGGCTCTATTGGGCAATCAGCCCCAGCATTTT. Amino acids: CASSERQALLGNQPQHF.

This chain uses TRBV11-2 with TRBJ1-3, with TRBD1 matching 7 bases. The V gene end was trimmed by 5 bases and the J gene end by 4 bases; junction bases not matched to a gene: 8. The CDR3 has 15 residues. The germline gives CDR1 SGHAT, CDR2 FQNNGV. The CDR3 DNA reads TGTGCCAGCAGCCTTCTGACAGGGAACGGAAACACCATATATTTT. As protein: CASSLLTGNGNTIYF.

The chain joins TRBV5-5 to TRBJ2-3; tentative D call: TRBD2 (5 bases). Trimming removed 5 bases from V and 0 bases from J, with 10 bases in between. The CDR3 is 14 residues long. Germline CDR1 and CDR2: SGHKS and YYEKEE (reference sequence). DNA for the CDR3: TGTGCCAGCAGAACGGGATTGAGCACAGATACGCAGTATTTT. This codes for CASRTGLSTDTQYF. The variable domain in full, with the rest retrieved from reference TRBV5-5 and TRBJ2-3, is DAGVTQSPTHLIKTRGQQVTLRCSPISGHKSVSWYQQVLGQGPQFIFQYYEKEERGRGNFPDRFSARQFPNYSSELNVNALLLGDSALYLCASRTGLSTDTQYFGPGTRLTVL.

V is TRBV4-1 and J is TRBJ2-5; a weak D match, TRBD1 (7 bases). CDR3 size: 16 residues. CDR1 is MGHRA and CDR2 is YSYEKL in the germline V gene. Trimming removed 0 bases from V and 5 bases from J, with 16 bases in between. CDR3 sequence (DNA): TGCGCCAGCAGCCAAGACTTCCCGACAGGGAGGGAGACCCAGTACTTC. Translating it yields CASSQDFPTGRETQYF.

This rearrangement joins TRBV28 to TRBJ2-5, with 8 bases matching TRBD2. The CDR3 is made up of 15 amino acids. Germline CDR1 reads MDHEN; CDR2 reads SYDVKM. Trimming at V came to 2 bases and at J to 4 bases, leaving 6 bases not matched to a gene. The CDR3 region has the DNA TGTGCCAGCAGTTTAGAGACTCGGGGGGGAGAGACCCAGTACTTC. This encodes CASSLETRGGETQYF.

V is TRBV27 and J is TRBJ2-1, with 7 bases that match TRBD2. Per germline, CDR1 MNHEY and CDR2 SMNVEV (reference sequence). The CDR3 is 16 residues long. Losses at the gene ends were 5 bases for V and 6 bases for J; bases not matched to a gene: 13. The CDR3 is CASSQQLASVGNEQFF. The CDR3 nucleotides are TGTGCCAGCAGTCAACAACTAGCGTCTGTAGGCAATGAGCAGTTCTTC.

This clone has a single count. The chain is built from TRBV9 and TRBJ2-4; 7 bases match TRBD2. The CDR3 is made up of 15 amino acids. V was pared by 4 bases and J by 3 bases, with 7 bases of the junction left unmatched. Germline V gene sequence: CDR1 SGDLS, CDR2 YYNGEE. CDR3 nucleotides: TGTGCCAGCAGCCCGAGGCGGGGGAACAAAAACATTCAGTACTTC. Translation: CASSPRRGNKNIQYF. Combining the CDR3 with reference TRBV9 and TRBJ2-4 gives the whole variable domain DSGVTQTPKHLITATGQRVTLRCSPRSGDLSVYWYQQSLDQGLQFLIQYYNGEERAKGNILERFSAQQFPDLHSELNLSSLELGDSALYFCASSPRRGNKNIQYFGAGTRLSVL.

CDR3 sequence reads: CAWSGGNTEAFF. The CDR3 DNA reads TGTGCCTGGAGTGGAGGGAACACTGAAGCTTTCTTT. The gene calls are TRBV30 and TRBJ1-1, with no clear D. This CDR3 comprises 12 residues. The ends were cut back, 1 base at V and 1 base at J, with 4 bases in the middle. The germline V gene has CDR1 GTSNPN and CDR2 SVGIG (reference sequence).

This chain joins TRBV5-6 and TRBJ2-1; TRBD2 matches at 13 bases. The germline CDR1 and CDR2 sequences are SGHDT and YYEEEE. Losses at the gene ends were 4 bases for V and 3 bases for J; bases not matched to a gene: 7. The CDR3 is 17 amino acids. CDR3 loop: CASSIGTSGTIYNEQFF. The CDR3 DNA reads TGTGCCAGCAGCATAGGGACTAGCGGGACTATCTACAATGAGCAGTTCTTC.

This rearrangement joins TRBV7-9 to TRBJ2-1, with 14 bases aligning to TRBD2. There are 15 residues in the CDR3. CDR1 is SEHNR, CDR2 FQNEAQ, per germline (reference sequence). Trimming removed 3 bases from V and 9 bases from J; junction bases left unmatched: 4. The CDR3 region has the DNA TGTGCCAGCAGCTTTGGACTAGCGGGAGGCGGTGAGCAGTTCTTC. Translating gives CASSFGLAGGGEQFF.

The chain is built from TRBV18 and TRBJ2-7; D remains unclear. CDR3 length: 13 residues. CDR1 is KGHSH, CDR2 LQKENI, per germline. V lost 0 bases and J lost 7, with 10 bases in between. The CDR3 sequence: CASSPPLVMEQYF. The CDR3 coding sequence is TGTGCCAGCTCACCACCTCTGGTAATGGAGCAGTACTTC.

This clone was recorded only once. This chain connects TRBV4-1 to TRBJ2-7; D call uncertain. The CDR3 is 14 residues long. V was clipped by 3 bases and J by 6 bases, with 15 bases between them. From germline, CDR1 is MGHRA and CDR2 YSYEKL. DNA of the CDR3: TGCGCCAGCAGCCACCAGGAAAGAAAAAGCGAGCAGTACTTC. Translation: CASSHQERKSEQYF.

The chain carries TRBV5-8 and TRBJ1-3; unclear D gene. The V gene's germline CDR1 is SGHTS and CDR2 YDEGEE. The CDR3 has 14 residues. With 1 base removed from V and 4 bases from J, the gap between germline ends came to 9 bases. CDR3 residues: CASSLWGTGNTIYF. CDR3 sequence (DNA): TGTGCCAGCAGCTTGTGGGGTACAGGAAACACCATATATTTT.

The chain recombines TRBV6-1 with TRBJ2-7; 10 nucleotides agree with TRBD2. Trimming at V came to 8 bases and at J to 0 bases, leaving 7 bases not matched to a gene. The CDR3 loop spans 15 amino acids. Germline V lookup: CDR1 MNHNS, CDR2 SASEGT. The CDR3 loop is CASRLAGGSSYEQYF. CDR3 nucleotides: TGTGCCAGCCGACTAGCGGGTGGAAGCTCCTACGAGCAGTACTTC.

The chain employs TRBV9 and TRBJ2-3; D call uncertain. The CDR3 covers 15 residues. V was trimmed by 0 bases and J by 2 bases, leaving 10 bases between them. The germline CDR1 and CDR2 sequences are SGDLS and YYNGEE. The DNA of the CDR3 is TGTGCCAGCAGCGTAGCTATGAGGCACACAGATACGCAGTATTTT. It specifies CASSVAMRHTDTQYF.

The chain joins TRBV28 to TRBJ2-4, with unresolved D. This CDR3 is built from 11 residues. Germline loops: CDR1 MDHEN, CDR2 SYDVKM. V was cut by 3 bases and J by 8 bases, with 5 bases left in between. This CDR3 is CASSFLDIQYF. Written as DNA, the CDR3 is TGTGCCAGCAGTTTTCTCGACATTCAGTACTTC.

This chain connects TRBV5-1 to TRBJ2-7, with D possibly matching TRBD2 (5 bases). Germline-derived CDR1 and CDR2 are SGHRS and YFSETQ. CDR3 size: 17 residues. V was trimmed by 0 bases and J by 1 base, leaving 17 bases between them. CDR3 DNA sequence: TGCGCCAGCAGCTTGGGGGCCCCAGGAGGCGGTTCCTACGAGCAGTACTTC. Translating gives CASSLGAPGGGSYEQYF.

The V call is TRBV18, the J call TRBJ2-5, with 9 positions matching TRBD1. CDR3 length equals 14 residues. Germline V gene sequence: CDR1 KGHSH, CDR2 LQKENI. The ends lost 3 bases at V and 7 bases at J; junction bases unmatched: 6. CDR3 sequence: CASSPLDRGRTQYF. The CDR3 DNA sequence: TGTGCCAGCTCACCTTTGGACAGGGGACGGACCCAGTACTTC.

This rearrangement joins TRBV5-1 to TRBJ2-7; 14 bases match TRBD2. V shed 4 bases, J shed 0 bases, and the junction held 6 bases outside the gene matches. CDR1 is SGHRS and CDR2 is YFSETQ in the germline V gene. The CDR3 is made up of 17 amino acids. The CDR3 bases are TGCGCCAGCAGCCCGGGACTAGCGGGAGTTACCTCCTACGAGCAGTACTTC. Encoded protein: CASSPGLAGVTSYEQYF.

This clone was detected only a few times. The gene calls are TRBV10-3 and TRBJ1-2; D is perhaps TRBD1 (5 bases). This CDR3 spans 13 amino acids. From germline, CDR1 is ENHRY and CDR2 SYGVKD. V lost 3 bases and J 4 bases, leaving 9 bases between the germline ends. CDR3 protein: CAISEGVSYGYTF. The CDR3 DNA follows: TGTGCCATCAGTGAAGGGGTGAGCTATGGCTACACCTTC.

About this clone itself: The same CDR3 also results from other DNA sequences found in this sample. V gene TRBV9 combines with J gene TRBJ2-7, with D possibly TRBD1 on 6 matching bases. The CDR3 runs to 15 residues. V shed 0 bases and J shed 4 bases, with 14 bases lying between them. The germline V gene encodes CDR1 SGDLS and CDR2 YYNGEE. The CDR3 coding sequence is TGTGCCAGCAGCGTAGGATCTGGGGGCTGGTACGAGCAGTACTTC. Amino acid sequence: CASSVGSGGWYEQYF.

The V and J genes are TRBV6-6 and TRBJ2-7; TRBD1 might be the D (6 bases). Germline CDR1 reads MNHNY; CDR2 reads SVGAGI (reference sequence). The CDR3 extends over 12 amino acids. Trimming stripped 6 bases from V and 4 bases from J, with 10 bases between. In DNA form, the CDR3 reads TGTGCCAGCAGCCCCGGACAGTACGAGCAGTACTTC. Translation gives CASSPGQYEQYF.

This clone was detected a few times. V and J are TRBV30 and TRBJ1-1, with D unclear. Germline CDR1 and CDR2: GTSNPN and SVGIG (reference sequence). Trimming removed 1 base from V and 6 bases from J, with 9 bases in between. This CDR3 has 12 amino acids. Here the CDR3 reads CAWSEINPEAFF. The CDR3 region has the DNA TGTGCCTGGAGTGAAATCAACCCTGAAGCTTTCTTT.

The genes are TRBV27 and TRBJ2-2; TRBD2 matches at 11 bases. Germline V lookup: CDR1 MNHEY, CDR2 SMNVEV (reference sequence). V trimming: 6 bases; J trimming: 4 bases; junction bases outside the gene matches: 16. The CDR3 loop spans 19 amino acids. In DNA form, the CDR3 reads TGTGCCAGCAGCCACCATGTCGGACTAGCGGGTTTGGGCACCGGGGAGCTGTTTTTT. Translated: CASSHHVGLAGLGTGELFF.

The chain recombines TRBV5-4 with TRBJ2-1; 11 bases fit TRBD2. Germline values: CDR1 SGHNT, CDR2 YYREEE (reference sequence). V shed 4 bases and J 0 bases; nucleotides not matched to a gene: 12. CDR3 length: 19 amino acids. CDR3 amino acids: CASSGIGTSGYSSYNEQFF. The CDR3 nucleotides are TGTGCCAGCAGCGGAATCGGGACTAGCGGCTATAGCTCCTACAATGAGCAGTTCTTC.

The sample holds a few counts of this clone. V is TRBV5-1 and J is TRBJ2-6; D call uncertain. Germline lookup yields CDR1 SGHRS and CDR2 YFSETQ. CDR3 length equals 16 residues. Trimming removed 4 bases at V and 0 bases at J, with 11 bases between. CDR3 residues: CASSPPMGSGANVLTF. The CDR3 bases are TGCGCCAGCAGCCCCCCAATGGGCTCTGGGGCCAACGTCCTGACTTTC.